This T cell receptor (beta chain) was sequenced for a study of T cells in Graves' hyperthyroidism and ophthalmopathy. This CDR3 is built from 15 residues. Germline values: CDR1 SGHRS, CDR2 YFSETQ. V gave up 0 bases and J gave up 3 bases; unmatched junction bases: 3. Overall study findings and caveats: Most expanded thyroid clonotypes above 0.001 also appeared in blood.

The source material, RNA transcripts, was used to amplify TCR beta CDR3 regions. In the first-round RT-PCR of the TCR CDR3, the HTBI primer set was used. TCRdb reanalysed the multiplex PCR reads using MiXCR and keeps one entry per CDR3 protein. The data show roughly 350,000 distinct CDR3 sequences, with around 15% seen just once and around 32% held by the top ten. As concerns this clonotype: Its antigen is as yet unknown.

The source of this sequence is a woman between 40 and 55 years old with Graves' ophthalmopathy. What was sequenced was blood. This chain uses TRBV5-1 with TRBJ1-3; 7 bases line up with TRBD1. The DNA of the CDR3 is TGCGCCAGCAGCTTGGCCACAGGGGTTGGAAACACCATATATTTT. It is translated as CASSLATGVGNTIYF.